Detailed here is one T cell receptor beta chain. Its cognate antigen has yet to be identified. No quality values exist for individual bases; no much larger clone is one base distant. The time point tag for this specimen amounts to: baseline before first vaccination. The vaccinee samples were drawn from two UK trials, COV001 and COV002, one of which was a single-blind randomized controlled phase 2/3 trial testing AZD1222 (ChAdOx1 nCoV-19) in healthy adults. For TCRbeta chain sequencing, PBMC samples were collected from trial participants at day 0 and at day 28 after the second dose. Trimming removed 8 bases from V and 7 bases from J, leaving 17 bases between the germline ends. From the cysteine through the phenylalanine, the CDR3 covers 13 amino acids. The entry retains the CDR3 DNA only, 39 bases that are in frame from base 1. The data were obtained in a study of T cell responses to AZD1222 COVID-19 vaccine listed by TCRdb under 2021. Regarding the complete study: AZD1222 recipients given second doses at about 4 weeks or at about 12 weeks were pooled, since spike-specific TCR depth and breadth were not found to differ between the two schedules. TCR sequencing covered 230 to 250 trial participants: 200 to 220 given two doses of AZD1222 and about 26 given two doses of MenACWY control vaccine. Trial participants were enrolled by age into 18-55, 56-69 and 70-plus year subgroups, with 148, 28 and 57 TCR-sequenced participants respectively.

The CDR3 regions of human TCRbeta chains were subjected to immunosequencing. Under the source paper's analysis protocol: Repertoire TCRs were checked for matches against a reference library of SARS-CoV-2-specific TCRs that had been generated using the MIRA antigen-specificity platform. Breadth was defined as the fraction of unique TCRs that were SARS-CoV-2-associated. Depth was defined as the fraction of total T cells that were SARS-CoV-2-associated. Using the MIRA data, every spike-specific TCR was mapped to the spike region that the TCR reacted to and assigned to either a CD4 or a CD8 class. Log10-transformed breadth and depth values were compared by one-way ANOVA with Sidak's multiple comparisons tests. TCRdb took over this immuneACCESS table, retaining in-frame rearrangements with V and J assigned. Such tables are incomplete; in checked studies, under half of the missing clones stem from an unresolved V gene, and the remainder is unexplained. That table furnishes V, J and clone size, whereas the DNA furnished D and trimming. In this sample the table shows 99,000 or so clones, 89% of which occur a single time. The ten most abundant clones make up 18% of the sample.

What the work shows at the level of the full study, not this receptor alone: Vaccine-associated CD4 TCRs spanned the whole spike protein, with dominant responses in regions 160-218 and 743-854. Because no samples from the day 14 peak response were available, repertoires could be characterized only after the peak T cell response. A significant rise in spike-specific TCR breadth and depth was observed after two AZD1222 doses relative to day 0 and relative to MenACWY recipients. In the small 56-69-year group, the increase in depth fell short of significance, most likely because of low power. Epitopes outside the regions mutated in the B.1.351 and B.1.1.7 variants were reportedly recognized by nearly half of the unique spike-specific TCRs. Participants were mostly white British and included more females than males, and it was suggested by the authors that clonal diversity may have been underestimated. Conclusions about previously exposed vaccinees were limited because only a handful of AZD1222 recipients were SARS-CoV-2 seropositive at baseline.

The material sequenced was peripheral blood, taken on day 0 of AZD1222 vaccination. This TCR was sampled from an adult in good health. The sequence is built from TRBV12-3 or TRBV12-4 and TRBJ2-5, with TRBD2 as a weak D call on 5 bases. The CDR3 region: CASESTTQRTQYF. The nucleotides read TGTGCCAGCGAATCGACTACCCAGCGGACCCAGTACTTC.